This TCR beta chain appears in the sequencing data of a study of CD4+ T cells in melanoma. The CDR3 sequence is 16 residues long. After removal of 6 bases from V and 3 bases from J, the junction contained 12 bases not matched to a gene. The germline gives CDR1 SQVTM, CDR2 ANQGSEA. Points from the study as a whole: Neoantigen-specific CD4+ T cells in melanoma reportedly had diverse differentiation states. A reported correlation linked neoantigen-specific CD4+ T cells to CD8+, macrophage and B cell function.

With regard to this clone: Its antigen is currently unknown.

Clones were read by immunoSEQ multiplex PCR, and TCRdb kept only the in-frame ones, dropping some. The sample has approximately 11,000 clones; roughly 66% are singletons. The V call is TRBV29-1, the J call TRBJ1-4; 8 bases line up with TRBD1. This receptor was taken from a human donor with melanoma. The specimen sequenced was cells from a culture (not recorded whether cultured in vitro). In DNA, the CDR3 is TGCAGCGTATCAGGGGGCGGGGTGCGATCTAATGAAAAACTGTTTTTT. Its protein is CSVSGGGVRSNEKLFF.